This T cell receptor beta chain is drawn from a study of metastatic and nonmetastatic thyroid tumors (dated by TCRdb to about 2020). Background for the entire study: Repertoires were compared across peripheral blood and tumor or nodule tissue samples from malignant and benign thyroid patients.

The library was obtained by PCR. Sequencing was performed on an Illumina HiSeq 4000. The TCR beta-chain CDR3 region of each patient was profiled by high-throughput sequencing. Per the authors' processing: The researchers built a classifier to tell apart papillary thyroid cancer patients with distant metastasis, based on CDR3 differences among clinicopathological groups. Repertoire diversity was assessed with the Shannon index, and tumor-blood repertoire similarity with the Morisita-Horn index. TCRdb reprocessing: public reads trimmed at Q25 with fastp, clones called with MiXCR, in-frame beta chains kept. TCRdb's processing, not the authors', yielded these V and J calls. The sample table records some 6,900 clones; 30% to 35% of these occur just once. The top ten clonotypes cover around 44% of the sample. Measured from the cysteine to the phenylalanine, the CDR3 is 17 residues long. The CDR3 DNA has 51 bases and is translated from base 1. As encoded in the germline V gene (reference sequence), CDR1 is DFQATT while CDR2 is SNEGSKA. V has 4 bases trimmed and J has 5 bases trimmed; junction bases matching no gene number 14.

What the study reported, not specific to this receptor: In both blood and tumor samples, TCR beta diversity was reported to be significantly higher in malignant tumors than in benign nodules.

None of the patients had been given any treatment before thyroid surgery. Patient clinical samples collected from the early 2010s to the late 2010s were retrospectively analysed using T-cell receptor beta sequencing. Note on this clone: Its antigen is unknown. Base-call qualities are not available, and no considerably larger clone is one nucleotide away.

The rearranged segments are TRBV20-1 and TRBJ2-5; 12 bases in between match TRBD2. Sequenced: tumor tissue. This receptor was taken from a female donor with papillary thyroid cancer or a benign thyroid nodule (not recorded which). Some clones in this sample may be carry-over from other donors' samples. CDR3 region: CSATSPILAGGRETQYF. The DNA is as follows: TGCAGTGCTACAAGCCCGATTCTAGCGGGGGGGCGGGAGACCCAGTACTTC.